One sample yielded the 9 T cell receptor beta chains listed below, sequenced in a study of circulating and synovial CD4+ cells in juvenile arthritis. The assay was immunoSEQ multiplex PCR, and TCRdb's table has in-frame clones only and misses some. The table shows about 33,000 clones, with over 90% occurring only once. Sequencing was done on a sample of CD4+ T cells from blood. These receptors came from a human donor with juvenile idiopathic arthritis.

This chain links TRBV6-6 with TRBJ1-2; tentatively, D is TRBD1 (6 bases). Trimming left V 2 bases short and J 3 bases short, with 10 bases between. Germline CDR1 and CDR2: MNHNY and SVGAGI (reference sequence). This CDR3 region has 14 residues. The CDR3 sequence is CASSYDRLDYGYTF. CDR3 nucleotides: TGTGCCAGCAGTTACGACAGGCTGGACTATGGCTACACCTTC.

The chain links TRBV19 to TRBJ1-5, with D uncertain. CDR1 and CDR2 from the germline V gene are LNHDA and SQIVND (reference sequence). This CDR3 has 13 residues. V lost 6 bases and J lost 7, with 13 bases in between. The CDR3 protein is CASRSGGAQPQHF. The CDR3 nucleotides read TGTGCCAGTAGGTCTGGAGGTGCCCAGCCCCAGCATTTT.

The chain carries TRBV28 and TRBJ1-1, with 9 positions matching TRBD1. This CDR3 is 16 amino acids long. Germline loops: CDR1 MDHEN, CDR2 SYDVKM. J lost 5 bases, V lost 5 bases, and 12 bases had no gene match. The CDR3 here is CASSTQAGTGRTEAFF. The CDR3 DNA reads TGTGCCAGCAGTACACAAGCCGGGACAGGGCGTACTGAAGCTTTCTTT.

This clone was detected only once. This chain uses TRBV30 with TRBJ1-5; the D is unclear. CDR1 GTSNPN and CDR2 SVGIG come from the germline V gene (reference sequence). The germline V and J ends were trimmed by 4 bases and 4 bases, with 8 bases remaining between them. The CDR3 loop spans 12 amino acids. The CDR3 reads CAWISGNQPQHF. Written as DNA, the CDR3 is TGTGCCTGGATCTCGGGAAATCAGCCCCAGCATTTT.

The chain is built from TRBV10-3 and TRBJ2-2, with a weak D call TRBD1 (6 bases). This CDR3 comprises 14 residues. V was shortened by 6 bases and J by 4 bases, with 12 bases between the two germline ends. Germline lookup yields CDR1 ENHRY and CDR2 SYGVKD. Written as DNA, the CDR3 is TGTGCCATCAGCCAGGGACACCCCACCGGGGAGCTGTTTTTT. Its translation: CAISQGHPTGELFF.

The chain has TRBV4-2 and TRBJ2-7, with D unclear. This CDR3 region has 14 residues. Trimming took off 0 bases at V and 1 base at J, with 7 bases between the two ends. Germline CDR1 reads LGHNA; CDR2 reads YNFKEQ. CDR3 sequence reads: CASSQDDGSYEQYF. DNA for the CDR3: TGTGCCAGCAGCCAAGACGACGGGTCCTACGAGCAGTACTTC.

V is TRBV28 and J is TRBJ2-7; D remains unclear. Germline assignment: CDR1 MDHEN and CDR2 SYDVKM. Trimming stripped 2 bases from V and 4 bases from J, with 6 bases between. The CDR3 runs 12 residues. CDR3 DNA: TGTGCCAGCAGTTTAATAGAGTACGAGCAGTACTTC. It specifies CASSLIEYEQYF.

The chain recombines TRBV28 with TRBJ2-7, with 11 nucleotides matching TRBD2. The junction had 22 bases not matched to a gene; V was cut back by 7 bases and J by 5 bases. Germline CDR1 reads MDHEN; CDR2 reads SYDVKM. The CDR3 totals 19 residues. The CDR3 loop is CASTIITSGGDEKVDEQYF. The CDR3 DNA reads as TGTGCCAGCACCATTATAACTAGCGGGGGTGATGAGAAGGTAGACGAGCAGTACTTC.

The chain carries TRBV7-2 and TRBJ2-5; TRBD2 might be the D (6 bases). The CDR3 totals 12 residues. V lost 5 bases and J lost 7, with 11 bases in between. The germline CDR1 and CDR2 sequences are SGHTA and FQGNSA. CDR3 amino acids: CASSRFGGTQYF. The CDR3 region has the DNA TGTGCCAGCAGCCGCTTCGGGGGGACCCAGTACTTC. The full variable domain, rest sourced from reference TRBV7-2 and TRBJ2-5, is GAGVSQSPSNKVTEKGKDVELRCDPISGHTALYWYRQSLGQGLEFLIYFQGNSAPDKSGLPSDRFSAERTGGSVSTLTIQRTQQEDSAVYLCASSRFGGTQYFGPGTRLLVL.